A selection of T cell receptor beta chains follows, all from one sample in a study of blood T cell repertoires in COVID-19. Libraries were prepared by immunoSEQ multiplex PCR; TCRdb keeps only in-frame clonotypes and omits some of them. The sample includes about 250,000 clones, approximately 85% of them seen just once. Sequencing was performed on PBMCs or T cells enriched from blood (not recorded which). All receptors derive from a young woman who had recovered from COVID-19. Each CDR3 is given with its conserved first and last residue. Fields, in order: J gene, D gene, V gene, clone size, CDR3 DNA, CDR3 protein. D genes are given only for firm matches. The size entry is marked missing in some rows and otherwise reads once, few, many or a size class.

j_call: TRBJ2-7; d_call: TRBD2; v_call: TRBV2; clone_size: .; cdr3_nt: TGTGCCAGCAGCGAACGGGGCGGCGGGACTAGCGGGAGGCGCTACGAGCAGTACTTC; cdr3_aa: CASSERGGGTSGRRYEQYF
j_call: TRBJ1-4; d_call: TRBD1; v_call: TRBV19; clone_size: .; cdr3_nt: TGTGCCAGTAGTATCCTTACAGGGGCGCAACTAACAACTAATGAAAAACTGTTTTTT; cdr3_aa: CASSILTGAQLTTNEKLFF
j_call: TRBJ2-7; d_call: TRBD2; v_call: TRBV7-9; clone_size: .; cdr3_nt: TGTGCCAGCAGCTTAGGGGAGGGGCCGTTCTTC; cdr3_aa: CASSLGEGPFF
j_call: TRBJ1-4; d_call: .; v_call: TRBV21-1; clone_size: once; cdr3_nt: TGTGCCAGCAGCAAAAACGACAGGAGCCTAACTTCAACTAATGAAAAACTGTTTTTT; cdr3_aa: CASSKNDRSLTSTNEKLFF
j_call: TRBJ1-4; d_call: TRBD1; v_call: TRBV5-1; clone_size: .; cdr3_nt: TGCGCCAGCAGCTTGGAACAGGGGACATACGCAACTAATGAAAAACTGTTTTTT; cdr3_aa: CASSLEQGTYATNEKLFF
j_call: TRBJ2-1; d_call: TRBD2; v_call: TRBV3-1/TRBV3-2; clone_size: .; cdr3_nt: TGTGCCAGCAGCCAAGATCTATTAGCGGGCCTGCTGGAGCAGTTCTTC; cdr3_aa: CASSQDLLAGLLEQFF
j_call: TRBJ2-3; d_call: TRBD2; v_call: TRBV7-9; clone_size: .; cdr3_nt: TGTGCCAGCAGCTTATGGTTGGTGGGAGGGAGCACAGATACGCAGTATTTT; cdr3_aa: CASSLWLVGGSTDTQYF
j_call: TRBJ2-1; d_call: TRBD2; v_call: TRBV6-5; clone_size: .; cdr3_nt: TGTGCCAGCAGTCTAGCGGGACCGGAGCAGTTCTTC; cdr3_aa: CASSLAGPEQFF
j_call: TRBJ1-1; d_call: .; v_call: TRBV5-1; clone_size: .; cdr3_nt: TGCGCCAGCAGCTTGGAGAGGGCAGGCACTGAAGCTTTCTTT; cdr3_aa: CASSLERAGTEAFF
j_call: TRBJ2-3; d_call: TRBD2; v_call: TRBV24-1; clone_size: once; cdr3_nt: TGTGCCACGCGGCGGGGGAGCACAGATACGCAGTATTTT; cdr3_aa: CATRRGSTDTQYF
j_call: TRBJ2-4; d_call: TRBD2; v_call: TRBV19; clone_size: few; cdr3_nt: TGTGCCAGTAGTCCCCGGGGGGCGGGAGGGTCGTACTTC; cdr3_aa: CASSPRGAGGSYF
j_call: TRBJ2-1; d_call: .; v_call: TRBV28; clone_size: few; cdr3_nt: TGTGCCAGCAGTTTCTTCCCATCCACGGGAGAGTACAATGAGCAGTTCTTC; cdr3_aa: CASSFFPSTGEYNEQFF
j_call: TRBJ1-4; d_call: .; v_call: TRBV4-2; clone_size: .; cdr3_nt: TGTGCCAGCAGCCGGGGGGGGAGGACCGCCGCTAATGAAAAACTGTTTTTT; cdr3_aa: CASSRGGRTAANEKLFF
j_call: TRBJ2-1; d_call: TRBD2; v_call: TRBV7-3; clone_size: .; cdr3_nt: TGTGCCAGCAGCTTAAGCAGCGGGACCTACAATGAGCAGTTCTTC; cdr3_aa: CASSLSSGTYNEQFF
j_call: TRBJ2-5; d_call: TRBD2; v_call: TRBV24-1; clone_size: .; cdr3_nt: TGTGCCACCAGGGCGGGAGCGCAAGAGACCCAGTACTTC; cdr3_aa: CATRAGAQETQYF
j_call: TRBJ1-1; d_call: TRBD1; v_call: TRBV5-1; clone_size: .; cdr3_nt: TGCGCCAGCAGCCATGACAGGGGGAACACTGAAGCTTTCTTT; cdr3_aa: CASSHDRGNTEAFF
j_call: TRBJ1-1; d_call: .; v_call: TRBV12-3/TRBV12-4; clone_size: .; cdr3_nt: TGTGCCAGCAGTTCGCAGTTGAACACTGAAGCTTTCTTT; cdr3_aa: CASSSQLNTEAFF
j_call: TRBJ1-3; d_call: .; v_call: TRBV12-3/TRBV12-4; clone_size: few; cdr3_nt: TGTGCCAGCTATGGAAACACCATATATTTT; cdr3_aa: CASYGNTIYF
j_call: TRBJ1-2; d_call: .; v_call: TRBV27; clone_size: .; cdr3_nt: TGTGCCAGCAGTTTATCGAGCACAGCTTATCTCTCTTCCTATGGCTACACCTTC; cdr3_aa: CASSLSSTAYLSSYGYTF
j_call: TRBJ2-1; d_call: TRBD2; v_call: TRBV7-9; clone_size: .; cdr3_nt: TGTGCCAGCAGCTTACGGCTAGCGGCCTACAATGAGCAGTTCTTC; cdr3_aa: CASSLRLAAYNEQFF
j_call: TRBJ2-7; d_call: .; v_call: TRBV2; clone_size: .; cdr3_nt: TGTGCCAGCAGAGACAGGTCCTCCTACGAGCAGTACTTC; cdr3_aa: CASRDRSSYEQYF
j_call: TRBJ1-2; d_call: TRBD1; v_call: TRBV4-1; clone_size: .; cdr3_nt: TGCGCCAGCAGCCAAGATGCGGACAGGGGCTATGGCTACACCTTC; cdr3_aa: CASSQDADRGYGYTF